The rows below give T cell receptor beta chains drawn from one sample of a study of cytomegalovirus exposure and HLA in healthy donors. Method: immunoSEQ multiplex PCR; TCRdb's copy keeps in-frame clones and lacks some. The sample includes approximately 56,000 clones, around nine tenths of them seen just once. Specimen: PBMCs. The receptors shown here come from a young man in good health and CMV-seronegative. Each CDR3 is given with its conserved first and last residue. D genes are given only for firm matches. A row's size may be missing; if present it is once, few, many or a size class.

size: .; J: TRBJ2-7; D: .; V: TRBV11-3; DNA: TGTGCCAGCAGCTCAGGGGAGAACTACGAGCAGTACTTC; CDR3: CASSSGENYEQYF
size: .; J: TRBJ2-7; D: TRBD2; V: TRBV6-6; DNA: TGTGCCAGCAAAGGGGCGATAGCGGGAGGGTACGAGCAGTACTTC; CDR3: CASKGAIAGGYEQYF
size: .; J: TRBJ2-1; D: .; V: TRBV11-3; DNA: TGTGCCAGCAGCTTAGACTCCAGCTCCTACAATGAGCAGTTCTTC; CDR3: CASSLDSSSYNEQFF
size: .; J: TRBJ2-6; D: .; V: TRBV7-2; DNA: TGTGCCAGCAGCTATAGTGCTGGGGCCAACGTCCTGACTTTC; CDR3: CASSYSAGANVLTF
size: .; J: TRBJ2-5; D: TRBD2; V: TRBV7-9; DNA: TGTGCCACTAGAGGGACTAGCGCCCGGGAGACCCAGTACTTC; CDR3: CATRGTSARETQYF
size: .; J: TRBJ2-4; D: TRBD1; V: TRBV11-2; DNA: TGTGCCAGCAGCTTAGCAGGGGGTTGGGAAAACATTCAGTACTTC; CDR3: CASSLAGGWENIQYF
size: .; J: TRBJ2-3; D: TRBD2; V: TRBV7-2; DNA: TGTGCCAGCAGCTTAGCACTAGCGGGAGTAGGTACAGATACGCAGTATTTT; CDR3: CASSLALAGVGTDTQYF
size: .; J: TRBJ2-2; D: .; V: TRBV28; DNA: TGTGCCAGCTTTGCAGGAATGAGAACCGGGGAGCTGTTTTTT; CDR3: CASFAGMRTGELFF
size: .; J: TRBJ2-2; D: .; V: TRBV6-4; DNA: TGTGCCAGCAGTGAGGGAGTCGAACCCGGGGAGCTGTTTTTT; CDR3: CASSEGVEPGELFF
size: once; J: TRBJ2-2; D: .; V: TRBV6-5; DNA: TGTGCCAGCAGTTGGTTTTCGGGGAACACCGGGGAGCTGTTTTTT; CDR3: CASSWFSGNTGELFF
size: .; J: TRBJ1-4; D: .; V: TRBV7-2; DNA: TGTGCCAGCAGCAACAGGGCTAATGAAAAACTGTTTTTT; CDR3: CASSNRANEKLFF
size: few; J: TRBJ2-1; D: TRBD2; V: TRBV7-9; DNA: TGTGCCAGCAGCGCGGGACTAGCCTACAATGAGCAGTTCTTC; CDR3: CASSAGLAYNEQFF
size: .; J: TRBJ2-2; D: .; V: TRBV19; DNA: TGTGCCAGTAAAAGCACAGTCGGGGAGGCCGGGGAGCTGTTTTTT; CDR3: CASKSTVGEAGELFF
size: .; J: TRBJ2-7; D: .; V: TRBV14; DNA: TGTGCCAGCAGCCAAGTTTCCGGTTACGAGCAGTACTTC; CDR3: CASSQVSGYEQYF
size: .; J: TRBJ2-7; D: TRBD1; V: TRBV7-2; DNA: TGTGCCAGCAGCATTACCGGGACAGGGACCGAGCAGTACTTC; CDR3: CASSITGTGTEQYF
size: .; J: TRBJ2-1; D: TRBD2; V: TRBV4-1; DNA: TGCGCCAGCAGCCAAGAGACAGGGACTAGCGGGAAGAATGAGCAGTTCTTC; CDR3: CASSQETGTSGKNEQFF
size: .; J: TRBJ1-1; D: .; V: TRBV6-5; DNA: TGTGCCAGCAGCCGAGGGAACACTGAAGCTTTCTTT; CDR3: CASSRGNTEAFF
size: .; J: TRBJ2-1; D: .; V: TRBV2; DNA: TGTGCCAGCAGTGAGATAGGCGGCGGCAATGAGCAGTTCTTC; CDR3: CASSEIGGGNEQFF
size: .; J: TRBJ1-3; D: .; V: TRBV5-4; DNA: TGTGCCAGCAGCTCCATCTCTGGAAACACCATATATTTT; CDR3: CASSSISGNTIYF
size: .; J: TRBJ2-3; D: .; V: TRBV5-4; DNA: TGTGCCAGCAGCCGTTTGGAGCCAGATACGCAGTATTTT; CDR3: CASSRLEPDTQYF
size: .; J: TRBJ2-1; D: TRBD1; V: TRBV29-1; DNA: TGCAGCACAGGGGGTAATGAGCAGTTCTTC; CDR3: CSTGGNEQFF
size: .; J: TRBJ2-7; D: .; V: TRBV7-2; DNA: TGTGCCAGCAGCTTAAATCAGGGGCTGTCCTACGAGCAGTACTTC; CDR3: CASSLNQGLSYEQYF
size: .; J: TRBJ1-3; D: .; V: TRBV9; DNA: TGTGCCAGCGGGGTCCCGGGGTCTGGAAACACCATATATTTT; CDR3: CASGVPGSGNTIYF
size: .; J: TRBJ2-3; D: .; V: TRBV5-1; DNA: TGCGCCAGCAGCTTGGTGTTTGCGGGCGGGGAGAGCACAGATACGCAGTATTTT; CDR3: CASSLVFAGGESTDTQYF
size: .; J: TRBJ2-1; D: .; V: TRBV6-5; DNA: TGTGCCAGCAGTTACTCCCGCGAGTTTGATTTTGAGCAGTTCTTC; CDR3: CASSYSREFDFEQFF
size: .; J: TRBJ1-4; D: .; V: TRBV18; DNA: TGTGCCAGCTCAGTTGGAACAGCAAATGAAAAACTGTTTTTT; CDR3: CASSVGTANEKLFF
size: .; J: TRBJ1-3; D: .; V: TRBV2; DNA: TGTGCCAGCAATGGAGACAGCCTCTCCTCTGGAAACACCATATATTTT; CDR3: CASNGDSLSSGNTIYF